Shown below are 30 T cell receptor beta chains from a single sample sequenced in a study of shared clonotypes between healthy human individuals. Here immunoSEQ multiplex PCR was the method, and the copy in TCRdb shows in-frame clones only, minus some. The data contain nearly 1,000,000 clones, about three quarters of them singletons. Sequencing was done on a sample of memory CD4+ T cells sorted from blood. Noted subset: CD45RA-negative fraction. The receptor set was obtained from a man between 18 and 35 years old in good health.

This clone was detected only once. The chain carries TRBV12-5 and TRBJ2-1, with 11 bases matching TRBD1. Germline V gene lookup returns CDR1 LGHNT and CDR2 FRNRAP. The length of the CDR3 is 15 residues. Losses at the gene ends were 5 bases for V and 4 bases for J; bases not matched to a gene: 4. CDR3 in amino acids: CASGTGQGEYNEQFF. The CDR3 DNA reads as TGTGCTAGTGGTACGGGACAGGGGGAATACAATGAGCAGTTCTTC.

This clone was seen only a few times. The CDR3 DNA sequence: TGTGCCAGCAGAAACGTAGTCTATGGCTACACCTTC. This encodes CASRNVVYGYTF. The chain recombines TRBV2 with TRBJ1-2; D remains ambiguous. Germline assignment: CDR1 SNHLY and CDR2 FYNNEI. V lost 6 bases and J lost 4, with 9 bases in between. The CDR3 sequence is 12 residues long.

The V gene is TRBV5-1, the J gene TRBJ1-1; D is uncertain. Trimming shortened V by 5 bases and J by 0 bases, and 11 bases separated the two germline ends. CDR3 length: 14 amino acids. Germline-derived CDR1 and CDR2 are SGHRS and YFSETQ. This chain's CDR3 is CASSLEILNTEAFF. The CDR3 DNA reads TGCGCCAGCAGTCTCGAAATATTGAACACTGAAGCTTTCTTT.

The J gene is TRBJ1-1, the V gene TRBV6-5, with D possibly matching TRBD1 (6 bases). V was pared by 0 bases and J by 4 bases, with 12 bases between. Germline assignment: CDR1 MNHEY and CDR2 SVGAGI. The CDR3 has 15 residues. CDR3 region: CASSYSPGASTEAFF. In nucleotides, the CDR3 is TGTGCCAGCAGTTACTCGCCAGGGGCGAGCACTGAAGCTTTCTTT.

Worth noting for this clone: The sample contains more than one DNA sequence encoding this CDR3. This sequence joins TRBV5-4 and TRBJ2-5; the D gene is possibly TRBD2 (6 bases). The CDR3 runs to 14 residues. With 2 bases removed from V and 2 bases from J, the gap between germline ends came to 10 bases. In germline, CDR1 is SGHNT, CDR2 YYREEE (reference sequence). Written as DNA, the CDR3 is TGTGCCAGCAGCTTCGGGCGGGGTCAAGAGACCCAGTACTTC. Translated, it gives CASSFGRGQETQYF.

The chain combines TRBV7-2 with TRBJ1-3, with unresolved D. The CDR3 loop spans 15 amino acids. CDR1 SGHTA and CDR2 FQGNSA come from the germline V gene. V dropped 3 bases and J dropped 2 bases, with 11 bases sitting between them. The CDR3 reads CASSFGSVAGNTIYF. The DNA for the CDR3 is TGTGCCAGCAGCTTTGGGAGTGTGGCTGGAAACACCATATATTTT. The variable domain in full, completed from reference TRBV7-2 and TRBJ1-3, reads GAGVSQSPSNKVTEKGKDVELRCDPISGHTALYWYRQSLGQGLEFLIYFQGNSAPDKSGLPSDRFSAERTGGSVSTLTIQRTQQEDSAVYLCASSFGSVAGNTIYFGEGSWLTVV.

This chain uses TRBV10-3 with TRBJ2-5, with 9 bases matching TRBD1. The germline gives CDR1 ENHRY, CDR2 SYGVKD. CDR3 length: 11 amino acids. Germline trimming cut 8 bases from V and 9 bases from J; bases unmatched to any gene: 4. The CDR3 sequence is CAIGTGFSQYF. In DNA form, the CDR3 reads TGTGCCATCGGGACAGGGTTTTCCCAGTACTTC.

V and J are TRBV5-1 and TRBJ2-3; the match to TRBD2 covers 9 bases. The germline CDR1 and CDR2 sequences are SGHRS and YFSETQ. The CDR3 spans 16 residues. The trim removed 4 bases at V and 6 bases at J, leaving 12 bases unmatched. The CDR3 coding sequence is TGCGCCAGCAGCGGGGGTGTAGCGGGAGCAGCTGATACGCAGTATTTT. Its translation: CASSGGVAGAADTQYF.

The V call is TRBV18, the J call TRBJ2-3; D gene uncertain. Trimming took off 4 bases at V and 5 bases at J, with 13 bases between the two ends. Germline CDR1 KGHSH, CDR2 LQKENI. This CDR3 has 14 residues. The CDR3 is CASSLGPPIDTQYF. Here the CDR3 DNA reads TGTGCCAGCTCACTCGGCCCACCCATAGATACGCAGTATTTT. Variable domain in full (rest from reference TRBV18 and TRBJ2-3): NAGVMQNPRHLVRRRGQEARLRCSPMKGHSHVYWYRQLPEEGLKFMVYLQKENIIDESGMPKERFSAEFPKEGPSILRIQQVVRGDSAAYFCASSLGPPIDTQYFGPGTRLTVL.

This clone was observed a few times. The J gene is TRBJ1-1, the V gene TRBV4-1; 7 bases agree with TRBD1. CDR3 size: 14 residues. Germline values: CDR1 MGHRA, CDR2 YSYEKL. V dropped 2 bases and J dropped 1; count of bases not matched to a gene: 1. The CDR3 sequence: CASSQRQGNTEAFF. In DNA form, the CDR3 reads TGCGCCAGCAGCCAAAGACAGGGGAACACTGAAGCTTTCTTT.

The V gene is TRBV9, the J gene TRBJ2-3; 10 nucleotides agree with TRBD2. Trimming cost V 0 bases and J 5 bases; bases outside gene matches: 6. The CDR3 has 16 residues. Germline V CDR1 and CDR2: SGDLS, YYNGEE. This chain's CDR3 is CASSVGIAGGKDTQYF. CDR3 nucleotide sequence: TGTGCCAGCAGCGTAGGAATAGCGGGGGGTAAAGATACGCAGTATTTT.

This clone was seen at least ten times. The chain carries TRBV4-2 and TRBJ2-5; no firm D call. The CDR3 runs to 15 residues. Germline CDR1 reads LGHNA; CDR2 reads YNFKEQ. Trimming took 0 bases from V and 4 from J, leaving 12 bases between them. In DNA, the CDR3 is TGTGCCAGCAGCCAAGATTTAAGTACCGTAGAGACCCAGTACTTC. Its translation is CASSQDLSTVETQYF.

Turning to this clone: The sample holds other DNA sequences that translate to the same CDR3. This chain uses TRBV6-1 with TRBJ2-6; D is unresolved. CDR1 and CDR2 from the germline V gene are MNHNS and SASEGT. V was trimmed by 9 bases and J by 1 base, leaving 7 bases between them. The CDR3 extends over 13 amino acids. The CDR3 spells CASLRSGANVLTF. The CDR3 DNA is TGTGCCAGTTTAAGGTCTGGGGCCAACGTCCTGACTTTC.

The V and J genes are TRBV5-1 and TRBJ2-5; D is unclear. This CDR3 spans 13 amino acids. Germline assignment: CDR1 SGHRS and CDR2 YFSETQ. The V gene lost 4 bases and the J gene lost 0 bases, with 7 bases spanning the gap. The CDR3 is CASSDTYQETQYF. The DNA of the CDR3 is TGCGCCAGCAGCGACACGTACCAAGAGACCCAGTACTTC.

The chain has TRBV18 and TRBJ2-7; possibly TRBD1 for D (6 bases). CDR3 length equals 12 residues. CDR1 and CDR2 from the germline V gene are KGHSH and LQKENI. Trimming pared 8 bases from V and 3 bases from J, leaving 11 bases between. For the CDR3, the DNA is TGTGCCAGCCGAAGGACAGACTACGAGCAGTACTTC. It specifies CASRRTDYEQYF. The full variable domain, in which reference TRBV18 and TRBJ2-7 provide the parts outside the CDR3, is NAGVMQNPRHLVRRRGQEARLRCSPMKGHSHVYWYRQLPEEGLKFMVYLQKENIIDESGMPKERFSAEFPKEGPSILRIQQVVRGDSAAYFCASRRTDYEQYFGPGTRLTVT.

The chain combines TRBV4-1 with TRBJ1-5; no definite D call. The CDR3 totals 15 residues. Germline values: CDR1 MGHRA, CDR2 YSYEKL. The germline V and J ends were trimmed by 0 bases and 4 bases, with 10 bases remaining between them. This CDR3 is CASSQESAVNQPQHF. As DNA, the CDR3 is TGCGCCAGCAGCCAAGAGTCGGCAGTAAATCAGCCCCAGCATTTT.

CDR3 loop: CASSLEGVIATNEKLFF. CDR3 nucleotides: TGTGCCAGCAGCTTGGAGGGTGTGATCGCAACTAATGAAAAACTGTTTTTT. The rearrangement links TRBV7-9 to TRBJ1-4; D not resolved. The CDR3 covers 17 residues. CDR1 is SEHNR, CDR2 FQNEAQ, per germline (reference sequence). V gave up 3 bases and J gave up 0 bases, with 14 bases separating them. Drawing the rest from reference TRBV7-9 and TRBJ1-4, the complete variable domain is DTGVSQNPRHKITKRGQNVTFRCDPISEHNRLYWYRQTLGQGPEFLTYFQNEAQLEKSRLLSDRFSAERPKGSFSTLEIQRTEQGDSAMYLCASSLEGVIATNEKLFFGSGTQLSVL.

The V call is TRBV10-3, the J call TRBJ2-5; tentatively, D is TRBD2 (6 bases). This CDR3 spans 14 amino acids. From germline, CDR1 is ENHRY and CDR2 SYGVKD. V shed 5 bases and J shed 4 bases, with 14 bases lying between them. The CDR3 here is CAISSGEARETQYF. Written as DNA, the CDR3 is TGTGCCATCAGTTCGGGAGAGGCGCGAGAGACCCAGTACTTC.

This clone is a singleton in its sample. This sequence joins TRBV7-2 and TRBJ2-2; TRBD1 agrees at 8 bases. The CDR3 extends over 17 amino acids. The J segment lost 1 base and the V segment lost 10 bases, leaving 14 bases of the junction unmatched. The germline gives CDR1 SGHTA, CDR2 FQGNSA. The CDR3 sequence is CAIPKNTGGRNTGELFF. In DNA form, the CDR3 reads TGTGCCATCCCCAAAAACACAGGGGGGAGGAACACCGGGGAGCTGTTTTTT.

This chain joins TRBV19 and TRBJ1-2, with a tentative D call TRBD1 (5 bases). This CDR3 has 14 residues. The V end was cut by 5 bases, the J end by 4 bases, with 14 bases between. CDR1 LNHDA and CDR2 SQIVND come from the germline V gene (reference sequence). The CDR3 is CASSPNDSPYGYTF. The DNA of the CDR3 is TGTGCCAGTAGTCCCAACGACAGCCCCTATGGCTACACCTTC.

This chain joins TRBV7-2 and TRBJ1-5; D not resolved. In germline, CDR1 is SGHTA, CDR2 FQGNSA. CDR3 length: 16 residues. V lost 7 bases to trimming and J lost 5 bases, with 21 bases between them. The CDR3 region has the DNA TGTGCCAGCACCACACGTCGTACAGTCCTCTATCAGCCCCAGCATTTT. Amino acids: CASTTRRTVLYQPQHF.

The CDR3 protein is CASSGGSGNTIYF. CDR3 DNA: TGCGCCAGCAGCGGGGGCTCTGGAAACACCATATATTTT. The rearrangement uses TRBV5-1 and TRBJ1-3; TRBD1 might be the D (5 bases). V dropped 4 bases and J dropped 0 bases, with 5 bases sitting between them. From germline, CDR1 is SGHRS and CDR2 YFSETQ. The CDR3 runs to 13 residues.

This clone was seen only once. This chain links TRBV7-9 with TRBJ2-2; a possible D gene is TRBD2 (6 bases). Deletions cut 2 bases from V and 3 bases from J, with 19 bases between. Germline V gene data show CDR1 as SEHNR and CDR2 as FQNEAQ (reference sequence). This CDR3 has 18 amino acids. In DNA, the CDR3 is TGTGCCAGCAGCTTAAAGTCAGCGGTCTCGGGAGACACCGGGGAGCTGTTTTTT. Its protein product is CASSLKSAVSGDTGELFF.

The chain employs TRBV6-6 and TRBJ1-1; D perhaps matches TRBD1 (5 bases). V lost 4 bases to trimming and J lost 3 bases, with 12 bases between them. Germline assignment: CDR1 MNHNY and CDR2 SVGAGI (reference sequence). The CDR3 is made up of 14 amino acids. As DNA, the CDR3 is TGTGCCAGCAGTTCCCCCAGGGCCGACACTGAAGCTTTCTTT. The encoded protein is CASSSPRADTEAFF.

This clone was detected once. The chain joins TRBV7-2 to TRBJ2-5; TRBD2 matches at 13 bases. The CDR3 is 17 residues long. Germline CDR1 and CDR2: SGHTA and FQGNSA. V was pared by 1 base and J by 3 bases, with 5 bases of the junction left unmatched. Written as DNA, the CDR3 is TGTGCCAGCAGCTTAGGCGGACTAGCGGGAGTAAAAGAGACCCAGTACTTC. Protein product: CASSLGGLAGVKETQYF.

The V gene is TRBV23-1, the J gene TRBJ1-5, with a weak D call TRBD1 (6 bases). TRBV23-1 is marked as an open reading frame, function uncertain. There are 18 residues in the CDR3. Trimming took 2 bases from V and 2 from J, leaving 19 bases between them. CDR3 coding DNA: TGCGCCAGCAGTCAACGCTACCGGGACACCATAGGCAATCAGCCCCAGCATTTT. Amino acids: CASSQRYRDTIGNQPQHF.

As concerns this clone: The sample holds other DNA sequences that translate to the same CDR3. The rearrangement joins TRBV6-5 to TRBJ1-1; no reliable D call. Germline-derived CDR1 and CDR2 are MNHEY and SVGAGI. CDR3 length: 13 amino acids. V lost 7 bases and J lost 2, with 11 bases in between. The CDR3 DNA sequence: TGTGCCAGCACCAAGACTGGAAACACTGAAGCTTTCTTT. Its translation: CASTKTGNTEAFF.

V usage is TRBV4-1 and J usage is TRBJ2-3, with 7 bases lining up with TRBD2. After removal of 0 bases from V and 9 bases from J, the junction contained 12 bases not matched to a gene. The CDR3 consists of 16 residues. Per germline, CDR1 MGHRA and CDR2 YSYEKL. CDR3 loop: CASSQDNREVRPTQYF. The CDR3 coding sequence is TGCGCCAGCAGCCAAGATAATCGGGAGGTGAGGCCGACGCAGTATTTT.

CDR3 region: CASSLENFVEQYF. CDR3 DNA sequence: TGTGCCAGCAGCTTAGAAAACTTCGTTGAGCAGTACTTC. V usage is TRBV11-2 and J usage is TRBJ2-7; no definite D call. V was cut by 0 bases and J by 7 bases, with 10 bases left in between. This CDR3 has 13 residues. The germline gives CDR1 SGHAT, CDR2 FQNNGV.

The chain carries TRBV4-3 and TRBJ2-7, with D perhaps TRBD1 (6 bases). This CDR3 is 14 amino acids long. V was cut by 5 bases and J by 2 bases, with 13 bases left in between. Germline lookup yields CDR1 LGHNA and CDR2 YSLEER. CDR3 protein: CASSSDRPPYEQYF. The CDR3 DNA sequence: TGCGCCAGCAGCTCGGACAGACCGCCCTACGAGCAGTACTTC.